This record concerns one T cell receptor beta chain sequence. What it recognizes is unknown. Sequencing ends 3 residues short of the CDR3 end; the germline J gene provides the rest. Profiled with immunoSEQ multiplex PCR; TCRdb holds only in-frame clones, not every one. The sample spans roughly 22,000 clones; the ten largest clones claim approximately 3.5%. These data come from a study of T cells in women clearing cervical HPV infection. About the study: Case blood was drawn when the lesion was first found; control blood after infection became undetectable. With HLA typing for only a few women, HLA confounding remains possible. Study conclusions and caveats: Each sample's T-cell count was unknown, possibly confounding richness. Cases carried less TRBV6-7 than controls: roughly 0.12% versus 0.17%.

The CDR3 consists of 16 residues. J gave up 4 bases and V 5 bases, and 6 bases lay outside the gene matches. CDR1 is SNHLY, CDR2 FYNNEI, per germline. The sample comprised blood buffy coat. V gene TRBV2 combines with J gene TRBJ2-2, with 11 bases identical to TRBD1. The receptor comes from a woman aged 18-70 years with a cervical HPV16 infection that either progressed to CIN3+ or cleared (not recorded which). CDR3 bases read: TGTGCCAGCAGTCCGCGGGACAGGGGGATCACCGGGGAG. It specifies CASSPRDRGITGE. The full CDR3 protein is CASSPRDRGITGELFF.